These 3 T cell receptor beta chains came from one sample sequenced in a study of T cell responses to AZD1222 COVID-19 vaccine. Sequencing was performed with immunoSEQ multiplex PCR; in TCRdb, only in-frame clones are kept and a portion is missing. The sample yields around 130,000 clones, approximately 83% seen once. The sample here was peripheral blood, taken on day 0 of AZD1222 vaccination. The receptors here all came from an adult in good health.

This clone has just a few counts. The rearrangement joins TRBV4-3 to TRBJ2-3; D is perhaps TRBD1 (6 bases). The CDR3 loop spans 14 amino acids. Trimming shortened V by 3 bases and J by 0 bases, and 7 bases separated the two germline ends. Germline loops: CDR1 LGHNA, CDR2 YSLEER. DNA of the CDR3: TGCGCCAGCAGCCAGGGACATAGCACAGATACGCAGTATTTT. Its translation: CASSQGHSTDTQYF.

The chain recombines TRBV19 with TRBJ2-7, with D unclear. The ends were cut back, 10 bases at V and 4 bases at J, with 14 bases in the middle. This CDR3 region has 12 residues. Germline V gene lookup returns CDR1 LNHDA and CDR2 SQIVND (reference sequence). The CDR3 here is CATRGSRYEQYF. DNA for the CDR3: TGTGCCACCCGCGGTTCTAGGTACGAGCAGTACTTC.

V is TRBV3-1 (or the pseudogene TRBV3-2) and J is TRBJ2-3; TRBD2 matches 11 bases. The CDR3 consists of 15 residues. Germline trimming cut 6 bases from V and 3 bases from J; bases unmatched to any gene: 5. The germline gives CDR1 LGHDT, CDR2 YNNKEL (reference sequence). In nucleotides, the CDR3 is TGTGCCAGCAGTCTAGCGGGGGGAGGGACAGATACGCAGTATTTT. Translating it yields CASSLAGGGTDTQYF.